The 19 T cell receptor beta chains below come from one sample, sequenced in a study of cytomegalovirus exposure and HLA in healthy donors. With 60 Vbeta and 13 Jbeta primers, the PCR was carried out. This table comes from immunoSEQ multiplex PCR, and its TCRdb copy is limited to in-frame clones, with some not included. Among some 170,000 clones listed, roughly 80% were seen once. The sample was PBMCs. These receptors were obtained from a man aged 25 to 40 in good health and CMV-seronegative.

The chain couples TRBV5-6 to TRBJ2-7; no firm D call. Trimming took off 0 bases at V and 0 bases at J, with 4 bases between the two ends. CDR1 SGHDT and CDR2 YYEEEE come from the germline V gene. The CDR3 sequence is 13 residues long. CDR3 amino acids: CASSLGSSYEQYF. In nucleotides, the CDR3 is TGTGCCAGCAGCTTGGGGAGCTCCTACGAGCAGTACTTC.

This clone turned up a few times. The rearrangement joins TRBV6-6 to TRBJ2-3; 10 bases fit TRBD2. CDR3 length equals 16 residues. V trimming: 0 bases; J trimming: 5 bases; junction bases outside the gene matches: 5. Germline assignment: CDR1 MNHNY and CDR2 SVGAGI (reference sequence). The CDR3 DNA is TGTGCCAGCAGTTACTCCCATACTAGCGGGGAAGATACGCAGTATTTT. This sequence encodes CASSYSHTSGEDTQYF.

The chain links TRBV13 to TRBJ2-7; 12 bases are shared with TRBD2. In germline, CDR1 is PRHDT, CDR2 FYEKMQ (reference sequence). V trimming: 6 bases; J trimming: 7 bases; junction bases outside the gene matches: 10. The CDR3 extends over 15 amino acids. The CDR3 loop is CASSFGTSGSGEQYF. The CDR3 DNA reads TGTGCCAGCAGTTTTGGGACTAGCGGGTCGGGAGAGCAGTACTTC.

The gene calls are TRBV7-6 and TRBJ1-1; D unclear. Germline CDR1 is SGHVS and CDR2 is FNYEAQ. This CDR3 has 13 residues. Trimming cost V 5 bases and J 3 bases, with 10 bases left between them. DNA for the CDR3: TGTGCCAGCAGCGAGGAAGTGGACACTGAAGCTTTCTTT. It encodes CASSEEVDTEAFF.

V and J are TRBV7-6 and TRBJ2-7; D might be TRBD1 (6 bases). The CDR3 consists of 14 residues. CDR1 SGHVS and CDR2 FNYEAQ come from the germline V gene. V lost 9 bases and J 4 bases, leaving 19 bases between the germline ends. CDR3 nucleotide sequence: TGTGCCAGTGCGGAGACCACAGGGCTGTACGAGCAGTACTTC. Protein: CASAETTGLYEQYF.

The chain links TRBV28 to TRBJ2-2; 8 nucleotides agree with TRBD1. This CDR3 has 17 amino acids. The V and J ends lost 6 bases and 2 bases, in that order; junction bases with no gene match: 11. CDR1 and CDR2 from the germline V gene are MDHEN and SYDVKM. Written as DNA, the CDR3 is TGTGCCAGCAGGCGGAGGACAGGGAGGACTAACACCGGGGAGCTGTTTTTT. Translated, it gives CASRRRTGRTNTGELFF.

The gene calls are TRBV6-5 and TRBJ2-1; D possibly corresponds to TRBD1 (6 bases). The V and J ends lost 4 bases and 0 bases respectively, with 13 bases between them. The CDR3 is 16 amino acids. Germline assignment: CDR1 MNHEY and CDR2 SVGAGI. This chain's CDR3 is CASSFSVGGSYNEQFF. The CDR3 nucleotides are TGTGCCAGCAGTTTTTCCGTAGGGGGCTCCTACAATGAGCAGTTCTTC.

This clone occurred once. The chain has TRBV18 and TRBJ1-1; 12 bases align to TRBD1. From germline, CDR1 is KGHSH and CDR2 LQKENI. V dropped 7 bases and J dropped 0; count of bases not matched to a gene: 9. The CDR3 runs to 17 residues. As DNA, the CDR3 is TGTGCCAGCTGCTCCCTGGGACAGGGGGCCCTGAACACTGAAGCTTTCTTT. It yields the protein CASCSLGQGALNTEAFF.

This sequence joins TRBV28 and TRBJ2-5; possibly TRBD1 for D (6 bases). CDR3 length equals 17 residues. Trimming removed 6 bases from V and 0 bases from J, with 20 bases in between. Germline assignment: CDR1 MDHEN and CDR2 SYDVKM. CDR3 protein: CASRRLPGQWYQETQYF. CDR3 DNA: TGTGCCAGCAGACGGCTCCCGGGACAATGGTACCAAGAGACCCAGTACTTC.

CDR3 DNA sequence: TGTGCCAGCAGTTACAGTGGGGCTGCTACCTACGAGCAGTACTTC. Its translation is CASSYSGAATYEQYF. The chain recombines TRBV6-6 with TRBJ2-7, with TRBD1 as a possible D gene (5 bases). The CDR3 covers 15 residues. CDR1 MNHNY and CDR2 SVGAGI come from the germline V gene (reference sequence). The ends were cut back, 2 bases at V and 2 bases at J, with 13 bases in the middle.

This clone has more than one count but fewer than ten. The gene calls are TRBV27 and TRBJ2-7, with 8 bases that match TRBD1. The germline gives CDR1 MNHEY, CDR2 SMNVEV (reference sequence). This CDR3 has 13 amino acids. V dropped 4 bases and J dropped 5; count of bases not matched to a gene: 4. The CDR3 protein is CASSWAGGNEQYF. CDR3 in DNA: TGTGCCAGCAGTTGGGCAGGGGGCAACGAGCAGTACTTC.

The chain couples TRBV28 to TRBJ2-1; D perhaps matches TRBD2 (6 bases). Germline CDR1 MDHEN, CDR2 SYDVKM. The CDR3 is made up of 17 amino acids. Trimming took off 5 bases at V and 0 bases at J, with 17 bases between the two ends. In DNA form, the CDR3 reads TGTGCCAGCAGTGGTTATAGCGGAAAAAGCTCCTACAATGAGCAGTTCTTC. This gives the protein CASSGYSGKSSYNEQFF.

The CDR3 sequence is CASSPGGIGQPQHF. The DNA for the CDR3 is TGTGCCAGCAGTCCCGGGGGTATCGGGCAGCCCCAGCATTTT. The genes are TRBV28 and TRBJ1-5; tentatively, D is TRBD1 (5 bases). V lost 5 bases to trimming and J lost 7 bases, with 15 bases between them. The CDR3 totals 14 residues. In germline, CDR1 is MDHEN, CDR2 SYDVKM.

V gene TRBV4-3 combines with J gene TRBJ1-1; possible D gene TRBD1, 6 bases. Germline assignment: CDR1 LGHNA and CDR2 YSLEER. The CDR3 has 15 residues. Trimming pared 5 bases from V and 10 bases from J, leaving 23 bases between. The CDR3 nucleotides read TGCGCCAGCAGCTCGAGGACAGAGGGGAGACCCGCAGCTTTCTTT. This translates into CASSSRTEGRPAAFF.

The V gene is TRBV6-6, the J gene TRBJ1-5; D unclear. The CDR3 has 16 residues. The germline V and J ends were trimmed by 2 bases and 10 bases, with 21 bases remaining between them. Germline V gene sequence: CDR1 MNHNY, CDR2 SVGAGI (reference sequence). This chain's CDR3 is CASSYTGMAGLGPQHF. CDR3 in DNA: TGTGCCAGCAGTTACACCGGGATGGCAGGCTTAGGACCCCAGCATTTT.

This chain links TRBV6-1 with TRBJ1-2, with TRBD1 identical over 7 bases. Trimming cost V 1 base and J 4 bases; bases outside gene matches: 3. Germline assignment: CDR1 MNHNS and CDR2 SASEGT. This CDR3 has 14 amino acids. In DNA, the CDR3 is TGTGCCAGCAGTGAAGGACAGGGACGCTATGGCTACACCTTC. This encodes CASSEGQGRYGYTF.

With regard to this clone: Other DNA sequences in the sample encode the same CDR3. The rearrangement joins TRBV6-1 to TRBJ2-5; 7 bases are a match to TRBD1. The assigned J gene may be wrong: the sequence end matches TRBJ2-7 better. Germline V gene sequence: CDR1 MNHNS, CDR2 SASEGT. The length of the CDR3 is 14 residues. The CDR3 region has the DNA TGTGCCAGCAGCGAGGGGGACAGCTCCTACGAGCAGTACTTC. This encodes CASSEGDSSYEQYF.

The V and J genes are TRBV6-1 and TRBJ1-2; possibly TRBD1 for D (5 bases). This CDR3 region has 15 residues. The ends were cut back, 5 bases at V and 0 bases at J, with 13 bases in the middle. Germline V gives CDR1 MNHNS, CDR2 SASEGT. DNA for the CDR3: TGTGCCAGCAGTACCCGACAGCCTACTAACTATGGCTACACCTTC. Protein product: CASSTRQPTNYGYTF.

This clone was seen more than once but under ten times. V is TRBV6-4 and J is TRBJ1-2; TRBD1 matches at 9 bases. Germline loops: CDR1 MRHNA, CDR2 SNTAGT. V dropped 2 bases and J dropped 7; count of bases not matched to a gene: 8. CDR3 length: 15 amino acids. The CDR3 sequence: CASSDDDRGLSGYTF. The CDR3 DNA reads TGTGCCAGCAGTGACGACGACAGGGGGTTAAGTGGCTACACCTTC.